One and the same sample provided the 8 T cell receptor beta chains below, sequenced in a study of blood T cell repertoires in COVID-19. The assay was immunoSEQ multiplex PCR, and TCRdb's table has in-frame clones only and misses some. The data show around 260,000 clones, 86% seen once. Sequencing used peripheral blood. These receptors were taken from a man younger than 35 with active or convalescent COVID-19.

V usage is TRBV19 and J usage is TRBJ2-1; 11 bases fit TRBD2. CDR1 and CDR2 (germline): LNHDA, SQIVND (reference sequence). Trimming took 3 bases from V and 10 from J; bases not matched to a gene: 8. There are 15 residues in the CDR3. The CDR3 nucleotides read TGTGCCAGTAGTATGTTCCTAGCGGGAGGTATAGAGCAGTTCTTC. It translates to CASSMFLAGGIEQFF.

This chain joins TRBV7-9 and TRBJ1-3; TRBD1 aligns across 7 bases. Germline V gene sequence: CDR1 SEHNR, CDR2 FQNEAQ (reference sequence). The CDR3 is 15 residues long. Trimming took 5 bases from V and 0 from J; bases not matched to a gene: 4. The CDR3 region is CASSHGQVSGNTIYF. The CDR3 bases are TGTGCCAGCAGCCATGGACAGGTCTCTGGAAACACCATATATTTT.

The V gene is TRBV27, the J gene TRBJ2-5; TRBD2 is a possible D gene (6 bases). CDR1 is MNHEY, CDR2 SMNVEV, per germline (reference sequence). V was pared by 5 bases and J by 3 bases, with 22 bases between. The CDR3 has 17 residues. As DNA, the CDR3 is TGTGCCAGCAGTCTGGGAGAGGGCGGGACTGGGGAAGAGACCCAGTACTTC. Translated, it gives CASSLGEGGTGEETQYF.

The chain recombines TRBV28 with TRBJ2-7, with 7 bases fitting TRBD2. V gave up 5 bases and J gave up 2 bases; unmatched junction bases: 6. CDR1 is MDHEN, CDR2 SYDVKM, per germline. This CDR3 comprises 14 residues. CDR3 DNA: TGTGCCAGCAGTCTCGCTAGCGGTCCCTACGAGCAGTACTTC. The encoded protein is CASSLASGPYEQYF.

The CDR3 DNA is TGTGCCAGCAGCACTTCCGGGACAGCTAATCAGCCCCAGCATTTT. This gives the protein CASSTSGTANQPQHF. The rearrangement links TRBV9 to TRBJ1-5, with 7 bases identical to TRBD1. V lost 4 bases, J lost 4 bases, and 8 bases stayed unmatched. This CDR3 region has 15 residues. Germline CDR1 reads SGDLS; CDR2 reads YYNGEE.

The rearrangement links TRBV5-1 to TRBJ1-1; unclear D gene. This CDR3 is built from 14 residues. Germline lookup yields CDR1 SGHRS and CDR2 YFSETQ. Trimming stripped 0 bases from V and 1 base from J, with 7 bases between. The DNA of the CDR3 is TGCGCCAGCAGCTTGGCTATTTCGAACACTGAAGCTTTCTTT. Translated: CASSLAISNTEAFF.

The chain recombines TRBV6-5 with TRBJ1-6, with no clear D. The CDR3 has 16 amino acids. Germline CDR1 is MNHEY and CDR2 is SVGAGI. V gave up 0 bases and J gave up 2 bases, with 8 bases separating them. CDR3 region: CASSYSTTPYNSPLHF. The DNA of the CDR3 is TGTGCCAGCAGTTACTCTACGACACCCTATAATTCACCCCTCCACTTT.

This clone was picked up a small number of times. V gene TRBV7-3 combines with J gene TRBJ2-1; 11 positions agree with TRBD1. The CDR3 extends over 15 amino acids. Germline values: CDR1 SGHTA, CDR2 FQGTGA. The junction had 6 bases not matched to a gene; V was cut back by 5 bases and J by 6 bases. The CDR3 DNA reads TGTGCCAGCAGCCCGGGACAGGGGGACCGCAATGAGCAGTTCTTC. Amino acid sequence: CASSPGQGDRNEQFF.